This T cell receptor (beta chain) stems from a study of cytomegalovirus exposure and HLA in healthy donors. Primers for the PCR totalled 60 Vbeta and 13 Jbeta. This table comes from immunoSEQ multiplex PCR, and its TCRdb copy is limited to in-frame clones, with some not included. The sample includes roughly 80,000 clones, around 74% seen only once; the top ten take approximately 6%. From germline, CDR1 is SQVTM and CDR2 ANQGSEA. The CDR3 has 12 residues. The sequenced material came from PBMCs. This chain connects TRBV29-1 to TRBJ1-1; tentatively, D is TRBD1 (6 bases). This TCR came from a woman between 50 and 59 years old in good health and CMV-seropositive. CDR3: CTSDRSDTEAFF. The CDR3 nucleotides read TGCACCTCGGACAGATCCGACACTGAAGCTTTCTTT.